This T cell receptor beta chain derives from a study of blood T cell repertoires in COVID-19. Study at large: Sites in the United States, Italy and Spain provided acute and convalescent COVID-19 samples.

This CDR3 has 14 residues. In germline, CDR1 is SGHDN, CDR2 FVKESK. Trimming removed 5 bases from V and 10 bases from J, with 20 bases in between. The authors' processing: From reference gene primer amplification, estimates of nucleated cell counts were derived. Method: immunoSEQ multiplex PCR; TCRdb's copy keeps in-frame clones and lacks some. V, J and clone size derive from that table, while D and trimming were established from the DNA sequence. The repertoire holds a few hundred thousand clones, around 87% seen once, with approximately 2% in the top ten. The receptor was isolated from a man younger than 35 with active or convalescent COVID-19. The rearrangement uses TRBV14 and TRBJ2-5, with a tentative D call TRBD1 (5 bases). Sequencing was carried out using peripheral blood. CDR3 sequence: CASSFDSPSMDQYF. For the CDR3, the DNA is TGTGCCAGCAGCTTCGACAGCCCCTCAATGGACCAGTACTTC. The whole variable domain, filled in from reference TRBV14 and TRBJ2-5, reads EAGVTQFPSHSVIEKGQTVTLRCDPISGHDNLYWYRRVMGKEIKFLLHFVKESKQDESGMPNNRFLAERTGGTYSTLKVQPAELEDSGVYFCASSFDSPSMDQYFGPGTRLLVL.